These 8 T cell receptor beta chains were all obtained from the same sample, sequenced in a study of blood T cell repertoires in COVID-19. The table came from immunoSEQ multiplex PCR; TCRdb's copy has only in-frame clones and leaves some out. The sample records 26,000 or so clones, about 80% being singletons. Specimen: peripheral blood. The receptors stem from a man between 65 and 79 years old with acute or convalescent COVID-19.

The chain links TRBV7-2 to TRBJ2-3; D is possibly TRBD1 (6 bases). The CDR3 extends over 17 amino acids. V was cut by 2 bases and J by 3 bases, with 18 bases left in between. CDR1 is SGHTA and CDR2 is FQGNSA in the germline V gene. The CDR3 loop is CASSLFRGMEGTDTQYF. In nucleotides, the CDR3 is TGTGCCAGCAGCTTATTTAGGGGGATGGAAGGAACAGATACGCAGTATTTT. The full variable domain, in which reference TRBV7-2 and TRBJ2-3 provide the parts outside the CDR3, is GAGVSQSPSNKVTEKGKDVELRCDPISGHTALYWYRQSLGQGLEFLIYFQGNSAPDKSGLPSDRFSAERTGGSVSTLTIQRTQQEDSAVYLCASSLFRGMEGTDTQYFGPGTRLTVL.

The rearrangement links TRBV6-1 to TRBJ2-7; weak D call: TRBD1 (5 bases). The CDR3 has 15 amino acids. Germline V lookup: CDR1 MNHNS, CDR2 SASEGT. V lost 1 base and J lost 2, with 12 bases in between. CDR3 in amino acids: CASSEVRQTAYEQYF. Written as DNA, the CDR3 is TGTGCCAGCAGTGAAGTCCGACAGACAGCCTACGAGCAGTACTTC.

The chain couples TRBV25-1 to TRBJ2-2; tentatively, D is TRBD2 (6 bases). The germline gives CDR1 MGHDK, CDR2 SYGVNS. The CDR3 consists of 13 residues. CDR3 residues: CASGRDHTGELFF. CDR3 sequence (DNA): TGTGCGTCCGGGAGAGACCACACCGGGGAGCTGTTTTTT.

The chain links TRBV7-2 to TRBJ2-4; tentative D call: TRBD1 (6 bases). Germline V gene lookup returns CDR1 SGHTA and CDR2 FQGNSA. Trimming left V 3 bases short and J 0 bases short, with 12 bases between. This CDR3 comprises 16 residues. The CDR3 nucleotides are TGTGCCAGCAGCTTCTCGACAGGCCAAGCCAAAAACATTCAGTACTTC. Residues: CASSFSTGQAKNIQYF.

The chain employs TRBV7-3 and TRBJ2-6; 7 positions match TRBD1. The CDR3 covers 16 residues. The V gene's germline CDR1 is SGHTA and CDR2 FQGTGA. Trimming at V came to 3 bases and at J to 1 base, leaving 3 bases not matched to a gene. The CDR3 DNA follows: TGTGCCAGCAGCTTCTCAGGGGGATCTGGGGCCAACGTCCTGACTTTC. Translating gives CASSFSGGSGANVLTF.

Comment on this clone: Other DNA sequences in this specimen translate into the identical CDR3. The rearrangement joins TRBV18 to TRBJ2-3; TRBD1 matches at 7 bases. Trimming took 0 bases from V and 0 from J; bases not matched to a gene: 3. The germline V gene has CDR1 KGHSH and CDR2 LQKENI. The CDR3 is made up of 16 amino acids. The CDR3 reads CASSPPGTASTDTQYF. In DNA form, the CDR3 reads TGTGCCAGCTCACCACCTGGGACAGCAAGCACAGATACGCAGTATTTT.

The chain joins TRBV3-1 (or the pseudogene TRBV3-2) to TRBJ2-3; 15 bases map to TRBD2. V was clipped by 2 bases and J by 5 bases; unmatched bases: 5. In germline, CDR1 is LGHDT, CDR2 YNNKEL (reference sequence). The CDR3 is 17 residues long. As DNA, the CDR3 is TGTGCCAGCAGCCAAAAAAGGACTAGCGGGGGGGTAGATACGCAGTATTTT. This gives the protein CASSQKRTSGGVDTQYF.

CDR3 residues: CATGHGTGGNEQFF. In nucleotides, the CDR3 is TGTGCCACTGGCCATGGGACAGGGGGCAATGAGCAGTTCTTC. The chain carries TRBV24-1 and TRBJ2-1, with TRBD1 matching over 11 bases. Germline trimming cut 10 bases from V and 6 bases from J; bases unmatched to any gene: 7. The CDR3 loop spans 14 amino acids. Germline V gene sequence: CDR1 KGHDR, CDR2 SFDVKD.